The clone carrying this T cell receptor (beta chain) was counted many times. The antigen remains undetermined. At one end, the junction sequence differs from germline, possibly due to a read error. The sequenced template was RNA, covering the TCR beta CDR3 region. After a first-round RT-PCR with HTBI primers, a second-round multiplex PCR was run. One entry per CDR3 protein results from TCRdb running MiXCR on the multiplex PCR reads. Here the sample spans about 370,000 distinct CDR3 sequences, 15% to 20% being singletons. These data belong to a study of Graves' ophthalmopathy and Graves' hyperthyroidism. Looking at the study overall: Sampling took place at initial diagnosis, with peripheral blood obtained before any treatment.

A volume of 9.5 to 10 ml of fresh peripheral blood supplied the PBMCs. Study outcomes and limitations: Sensitivity of 87.88% and specificity of 70% to 84% were achieved when a 13-signature model separated ophthalmopathy from stable hyperthyroidism. Among expanded thyroid clonotypes above 0.001 frequency, most also occurred in blood.

This TCR was sampled from a woman aged 18-30 years with Graves' ophthalmopathy. Material for sequencing was peripheral blood.

This CDR3 is CASSLGGPTYEQYF. Here the CDR3 DNA reads TGTGCCAGCAGCTTAGGGGGGCCCACCTACGAGCAGTACTTC. The chain recombines TRBV12-3 or TRBV12-4 with TRBJ2-7; either TRBD1 or TRBD2 may fit D (6 bases each). This CDR3 spans 14 amino acids.